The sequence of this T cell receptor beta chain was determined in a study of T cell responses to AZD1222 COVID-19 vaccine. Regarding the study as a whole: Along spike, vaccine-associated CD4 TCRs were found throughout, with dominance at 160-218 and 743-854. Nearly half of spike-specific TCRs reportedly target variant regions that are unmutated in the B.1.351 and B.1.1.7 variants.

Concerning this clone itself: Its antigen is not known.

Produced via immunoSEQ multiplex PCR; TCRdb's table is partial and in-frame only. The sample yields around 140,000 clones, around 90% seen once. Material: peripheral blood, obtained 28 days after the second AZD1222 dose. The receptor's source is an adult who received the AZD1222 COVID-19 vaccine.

CDR3 nucleotides: TGTGCTAGTGGCCTATACCTGGGACAGGATGGCTACACCTTC. It encodes CASGLYLGQDGYTF. The gene calls are TRBV12-5 and TRBJ1-2; 8 positions agree with TRBD1. Unmatched junction bases numbered 9, after V lost 6 bases and J lost 6 bases. The CDR3 contains 14 residues. In germline, CDR1 is LGHNT, CDR2 FRNRAP.